Following are 14 T cell receptor delta chains from one sample sequenced in a study of gamma delta lymphoproliferative disorders and STAT genes. Genomic DNA from isolated PBMCs served as the sequencing template. TCRdb called clones from the multiplex PCR reads again using CATT. The data hold 1,500 to 2,000 delta-chain clones, with more than 1.5% observed a single time. The material sequenced was blood. The receptors stem from a human donor in good health.

This clone was counted between two and nine times. A far larger clone differs by one base, so this is likely a read error. This chain links TRDV1 with TRDJ1, with 13 bases fitting TRDD3. Per germline, CDR1 TSWWSYY and CDR2 QGS. The CDR3 runs to 24 residues. CDR3 coding DNA: TGTGCTCTTGGCCTAGGGATCGGTTGGCAATACTTTGTACTGGGGGATACGGGCACCGATAAACCCATCTTT. Translating gives CALGLGIGWQYFVLGDTGTDKPIF.

This clone appeared a few times. The protein TCRdb gives is from a much larger clone and does not agree with this DNA's translation at residue 12, likely a read error; the protein shown here comes from the DNA. The chain links TRDV3 to TRDJ1, with TRDD3 matching 10 bases. The germline gives CDR1 TVYSNPD, CDR2 GDNSRS (reference sequence). CDR3 size: 14 residues. CDR3 residues: CAGWGILDTDKPIF. The CDR3 DNA is TGTGCAGGGTGGGGGATACTTGACACCGATAAACCCATCTTT.

This clone was picked up a small number of times. A far larger clone is one base from this, pointing to a likely read error. Other DNA sequences in this specimen translate into the identical CDR3. This sequence joins TRDV3 and TRDJ1, with D unclear. The CDR3 runs 15 residues. With 0 bases removed from V and 5 bases from J, the gap between germline ends came to 19 bases. CDR1 is TVYSNPD and CDR2 is GDNSRS in the germline V gene (reference sequence). The CDR3 loop reads CAFSMPVESLDKLIF. In DNA form, the CDR3 reads TGTGCCTTTAGTATGCCGGTAGAGTCTTTAGATAAACTCATCTTT.

The CDR3 spells CACDTVLGDTGSDKLIF. The CDR3 DNA reads TGTGCCTGTGACACAGTACTGGGGGATACGGGATCCGATAAACTCATCTTT. V and J are TRDV2 and TRDJ1, with 13 bases matching TRDD3. The CDR3 totals 17 residues. From germline, CDR1 is GEAIGNYY and CDR2 EKD. The V segment lost 1 base and the J segment 3 bases; nucleotides outside the gene matches: 7.

Remarks on this clone: It differs at one base from a far larger clone, so likely a read error. V usage is TRDV2 and J usage is TRDJ3, with 8 bases lining up with TRDD3. Per germline, CDR1 GEAIGNYY and CDR2 EKD. CDR3 size: 21 residues. Trimming took 3 bases from V and 0 from J; bases not matched to a gene: 15. For the CDR3, the DNA is TGTGCCTGTGACTCCCCCCATGCTGGGGGACAGAGCTCCTGGGACACCCGACAGATGTTTTTC. Translated: CACDSPHAGGQSSWDTRQMFF.

A few counts support this clone. The TCRdb protein, from a much larger clone, departs from this DNA's translation at residue 17, likely by read error; the protein shown derives from the DNA. The chain links TRDV2 to TRDJ1, with 8 bases identical to TRDD3. The CDR3 sequence is 20 residues long. Germline-derived CDR1 and CDR2 are GEAIGNYY and EKD. The CDR3 reads CACDTVSGYGSRVYTDRLIF. CDR3 coding DNA: TGTGCCTGTGACACGGTTTCGGGATACGGGAGTAGGGTGTACACCGATAGACTCATCTTT.

Regarding this clone: A single base is all that separates this from a far larger clone, so a read error is likely. The sample holds other DNA sequences that translate to the same CDR3. The rearrangement joins TRDV2 to TRDJ3; D may be TRDD2 or TRDD3 (5 bases each). From germline, CDR1 is GEAIGNYY and CDR2 EKD. V was trimmed by 3 bases and J by 2 bases, leaving 22 bases between them. The CDR3 covers 20 residues. The DNA of the CDR3 is TGTGCCTGTGACCCTACCCTTACTGGAGGACACCCCTGGGACACCCGACAGATGTTTTTC. It specifies CACDPTLTGGHPWDTRQMFF.

With respect to this clone: TCRdb's protein for this DNA is that of a much larger clone and differs from the translation at residue 8, likely a read error; the protein shown is the DNA translation. This CDR3 reads CAGDMTTNKLIF. The CDR3 DNA reads as TGCGCTGGGGATATGACCACCAATAAACTCATCTTT. This chain uses TRAV29/DV5 with TRDJ1, with 7 bases matching TRDD3. Looked up from germline, CDR1 is NSMFDY and CDR2 is ISSIKDK. This CDR3 contains 12 residues.

As regards this clone: This is likely an artifact of a read error, given a far larger clone one base away. The sample carries other DNA sequences with the same CDR3. This chain joins TRDV2 and TRDJ1, with 10 bases lining up with TRDD3. CDR3 length equals 19 residues. The J segment lost 4 bases and the V segment lost 5 bases, leaving 21 bases of the junction unmatched. The V gene's germline CDR1 is GEAIGNYY and CDR2 EKD. CDR3 residues: CACVPLTGGSSGGYDKLIF. Written as DNA, the CDR3 is TGTGCCTGTGTCCCACTTACTGGGGGATCTAGCGGGGGGTACGATAAACTCATCTTT.

Details on this clone: TCRdb's listed protein matches a much larger clone and diverges from this DNA's translation at residue 12, likely through a read error; the protein shown comes from the DNA. The V call is TRDV2, the J call TRDJ1; 7 nucleotides match TRDD3. This CDR3 has 14 residues. Germline V gene data show CDR1 as GEAIGNYY and CDR2 as EKD. CDR3 DNA: TGTGCCTGTGACAGGCTGGGGGCTACCGATAAACCCATCTTT. It translates to CACDRLGATDKPIF.

This clone was seen more than once but under ten times. This likely came from a read error, as a far larger clone is one base away. At the DNA level, this CDR3 is encoded by other sequences in the same sample as well. The rearrangement links TRDV2 to TRDJ1, with 10 bases matching TRDD3. The CDR3 is 17 amino acids. V lost 2 bases and J lost 2; bases outside the gene matches: 10. Germline lookup yields CDR1 GEAIGNYY and CDR2 EKD. This chain's CDR3 is CACDNLLLGDTTDKLIF. In DNA, the CDR3 is TGTGCCTGTGACAACTTATTATTGGGGGATACAACCGATAAACTCATCTTT.

This clone turned up a few times. A far larger clone differs by one base, so this is likely a read error. In the same sample, other DNA sequences code for this CDR3. The CDR3 sequence: CARGGFDAYTDKLIF. CDR3 nucleotides: TGTGCCCGGGGGGGCTTCGACGCCTACACCGATAAACTCATCTTT. J is TRDJ1 and V is TRDV3, with D tentatively TRDD3 (5 bases). CDR3 length: 15 amino acids. CDR1 is TVYSNPD and CDR2 is GDNSRS in the germline V gene (reference sequence). V shed 5 bases and J shed 0 bases, with 19 bases lying between them.

This clone qualifies as hyperexpanded. The sample holds other DNA sequences that translate to the same CDR3. The genes are TRDV2 and TRDJ1; no reliable D call. V was trimmed by 0 bases and J by 1 base, leaving 11 bases between them. The CDR3 spans 15 residues. Germline assignment: CDR1 GEAIGNYY and CDR2 EKD. The chain's CDR3 is CACDTVTRTTDKLIF. CDR3 bases: TGTGCCTGTGACACCGTTACTCGCACCACCGATAAACTCATCTTT.

This clone showed up just a few times. This DNA's translation differs at residue 12 from TCRdb's protein, which comes from a much larger clone; a read error is likely, and the protein shown is translated from the DNA. The chain uses TRDV2 and TRDJ1, with 9 bases that match TRDD3. CDR3 length: 15 amino acids. The germline gives CDR1 GEAIGNYY, CDR2 EKD. CDR3 loop: CACDALGDGTDRLIF. DNA of the CDR3: TGTGCCTGTGACGCCCTGGGGGATGGCACCGATAGACTCATCTTT.